This paragraph reports one T cell receptor beta chain. Its antigen remains unidentified. The sample belongs to a study of OX40 agonist ivuxolimab in advanced cancers. Prior autoimmune disease or systemic immunosuppression barred patients. Regarding the study as a whole: Patients with a partial response at 0.1-3.0 mg/kg had among the lowest clonal expansion.

Profiled with immunoSEQ multiplex PCR; TCRdb holds only in-frame clones, not every one. The sample consists of approximately 15,000 clones, approximately 80% of them appearing once. The CDR3 spans 15 residues. V gave up 5 bases and J gave up 4 bases, with 15 bases separating them. In germline, CDR1 is SGHNT, CDR2 YENEEA. This chain uses TRBV11-3 with TRBJ2-1; the D is unclear. The input for sequencing was CD4+ or CD8+ T cells sorted from blood, taken in a trial of the OX40 agonist ivuxolimab. The clonotype was recovered from an adult with an advanced solid tumor such as melanoma, head and neck, liver or kidney cancer. The CDR3 protein is CASSPASGSYNEQFF. The CDR3 DNA follows: TGTGCCAGCAGCCCGGCTAGTGGATCTTACAATGAGCAGTTCTTC.